This T cell receptor beta chain was sequenced for a study of cytomegalovirus exposure and HLA in healthy donors. Study in general: Clustering assigned about 80% of the approximately 370 genotyped donors to the Caucasian-associated ancestry cluster. Points from the study as a whole: When the data were analyzed later, several of the most significant clusters appeared to be linked to common viral pathogens.

Points on this clone: The antigen remains unidentified.

The CDR3 runs to 14 residues. V was cut by 2 bases and J by 7 bases, with 12 bases left in between. CDR1 is WSHSY and CDR2 is SAAADI in the germline V gene. A multiplex PCR was run with 60 Vbeta primers and 13 Jbeta primers. Per the study methods: In a later analysis, some 80 million unique TCR beta chains included roughly 11 million shared by two or more donors. Here immunoSEQ multiplex PCR was the method, and the copy in TCRdb shows in-frame clones only, minus some. V and J calls and clone size are as listed in that table; D and trimming were resolved from the DNA. The repertoire holds some 100,000 clones, with about 72% as singletons.

The TCR comes from a man aged 50 or older in good health and CMV-seropositive. The specimen was PBMCs. The chain recombines TRBV10-2 with TRBJ1-5; D may be TRBD1 (5 bases). This chain's CDR3 is CASSETDSGQPQHF. The CDR3 DNA reads TGCGCCAGCAGTGAGACAGACAGCGGGCAGCCCCAGCATTTT.